Listed below are T cell receptor beta chains from one sample, sequenced in a study of T-cell reconstitution after alpha-beta-depleted transplantation in children. TCRdb re-called the PCR reads with MiXCR, one entry per CDR3 protein. The data show over 150,000 distinct CDR3 sequences, around 10% seen once. The specimen was PBMCs, collected before TCRalphabeta/CD19-depleted stem cell transplant. The receptors were gathered from a boy aged 2-15 years with acute myeloid leukemia, due to receive a stem cell transplant. Both conserved end residues are trimmed from each CDR3.

CDR3 length,J gene,V gene,CDR3 protein
16,TRBJ2-6,TRBV4-1,ASSHRVWGYSGANVLT
13,TRBJ1-5,TRBV12-3/TRBV12-4,ASSFRQGSNQPQH
9,TRBJ1-2,TRBV5-1,ASRVSYGYT
14,TRBJ2-2,TRBV21-1,ASSKVQQRGTGELF
13,TRBJ2-3,TRBV11-2,ASSPTGGEGDTQY
11,TRBJ1-2,TRBV3-1,ASSQDAGNGYT
14,TRBJ2-5,TRBV6-1,ASSQRAEISQETQY
16,TRBJ1-4,TRBV5-5,ASSLGTGVVATNEKLF
11,TRBJ1-2,TRBV2,ASSEDAIYGYT
12,TRBJ2-1,TRBV4-2,ASSPGPEFNEQF
10,TRBJ1-1,TRBV3-1,ASSQDRGRAF
15,TRBJ2-3,TRBV4-1,ASSQEPGVGITDTQY
13,TRBJ2-7,TRBV4-1,ASSQDKGALGEQY
9,TRBJ2-1,TRBV5-6,ASSWDNEQF
12,TRBJ2-5,TRBV14,ASSQGAYGETQY
13,TRBJ2-3,TRBV7-3,ASSPDSGGTDTQY
11,TRBJ2-1,TRBV5-1,ASSLVGRDEQF
15,TRBJ2-1,TRBV3-1,ASSRMTRVASYNEQF
15,TRBJ1-3,TRBV4-1,ASSQDSGTAPGNTIY
13,TRBJ1-4,TRBV27,ASSAQAGAGEKLF
12,TRBJ1-2,TRBV19,ASSSTGDRHGYT
15,TRBJ2-5,TRBV7-7,ASSLDKASGEQETQY
12,TRBJ2-5,TRBV5-1,ASAGGVTGETQY
11,TRBJ2-7,TRBV7-9,ASSPGWSYEQY
14,TRBJ2-5,TRBV24-1,ATSDPGLAGDETQY
11,TRBJ2-5,TRBV28,ASLSGQQETQY
13,TRBJ2-1,TRBV6-5,ASSYSTSGYNEQF
10,TRBJ2-7,TRBV29-1,SVFDREYEQY
13,TRBJ2-3,TRBV20-1,SALTSGGSTDTQY
15,TRBJ2-5,TRBV7-9,ASSLGVSGTRWETQY
11,TRBJ2-5,TRBV20-1,SAYQLGEETQY
13,TRBJ2-1,TRBV6-5,ASSYSLREGDEQF
11,TRBJ1-1,TRBV2,ASSWDSEFEAF
14,TRBJ2-1,TRBV7-6,ASSPGGTSGNNEQF
12,TRBJ2-5,TRBV28,ASSRHGGRETQY
10,TRBJ1-1,TRBV20-1,SARGMNTEAF
13,TRBJ2-2,TRBV12-5,ATARGLQNTGELF
14,TRBJ1-4,TRBV10-3,ATRGQGISTNEKLF